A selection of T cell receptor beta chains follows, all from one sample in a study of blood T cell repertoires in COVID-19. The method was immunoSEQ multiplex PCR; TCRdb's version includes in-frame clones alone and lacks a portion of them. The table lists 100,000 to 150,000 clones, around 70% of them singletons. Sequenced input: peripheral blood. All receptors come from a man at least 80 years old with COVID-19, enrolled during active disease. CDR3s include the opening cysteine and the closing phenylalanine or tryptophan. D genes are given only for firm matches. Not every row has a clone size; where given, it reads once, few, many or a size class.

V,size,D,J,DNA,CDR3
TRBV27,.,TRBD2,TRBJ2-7,TGTGCCAGCAGTGGCCACCGGACTAGCGGGAACGCCTACGAGCAGTACTTC,CASSGHRTSGNAYEQYF
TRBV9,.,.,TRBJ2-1,TGTGCCAGCAGCGTTAATTGGTTTGGCCTGAATGAGCAGTTCTTC,CASSVNWFGLNEQFF
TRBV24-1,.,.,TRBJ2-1,TGTGCCACCAGTGAAGTGGGGGGAAACAATGAGCAGTTCTTC,CATSEVGGNNEQFF
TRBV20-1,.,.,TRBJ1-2,TGCAGTGCTAGTCCCGCAGGGGAGAATGGCTACACCTTC,CSASPAGENGYTF
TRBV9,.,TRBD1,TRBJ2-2,TGTGCCAGCAGCCTAACAGGGGGCCGGACCGGGGAGCTGTTTTTT,CASSLTGGRTGELFF
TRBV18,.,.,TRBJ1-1,TGTGCCAGCTCACATGGGAGGGTTATTACTGAAGCTTTCTTT,CASSHGRVITEAFF
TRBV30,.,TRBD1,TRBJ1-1,TGTGCCTGGAGCGAACAGGGGGGCACTGAAGCTTTCTTT,CAWSEQGGTEAFF
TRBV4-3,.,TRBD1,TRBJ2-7,TGCGCCAGCAGCCCCTGGACAGGGGGCTCCTACGAGCAGTACTTC,CASSPWTGGSYEQYF
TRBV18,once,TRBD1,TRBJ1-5,TGTGCCAGCTCGCCTAACAGGGGCGATAATCAGCCCCAGCATTTT,CASSPNRGDNQPQHF
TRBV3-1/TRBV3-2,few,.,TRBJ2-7,TGTGCCAGCAGCCAAGGCGGCAGGGGTGGCCTACGGGAGCAGTACTTC,CASSQGGRGGLREQYF
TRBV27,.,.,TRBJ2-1,TGTGCCAGCAACCAGGAGGGCTCCTACAATGAGCAGTTCTTC,CASNQEGSYNEQFF
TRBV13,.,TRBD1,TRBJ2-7,TGTGCCAGCAGCTCGCGGACAGGGCGGGAGCAGTACTTC,CASSSRTGREQYF
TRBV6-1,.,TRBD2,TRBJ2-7,TGTGCCAGCAGTGCCCGGACTAGCGGAGGGATAAGCTCCTACGAGCAGTACTTC,CASSARTSGGISSYEQYF
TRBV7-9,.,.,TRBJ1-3,TGTGCCAGCAGCTCGACAGCCCATCTGTCTGGAAACACCATATATTTT,CASSSTAHLSGNTIYF
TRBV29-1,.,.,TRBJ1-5,TGCAGCGTTAGACAGGAGAATCAGCCCCAGCATTTT,CSVRQENQPQHF
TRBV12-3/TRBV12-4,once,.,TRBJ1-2,TGTGCCAGCAGCCCCGGGGGGGCAGGTGGCTACACCTTC,CASSPGGAGGYTF
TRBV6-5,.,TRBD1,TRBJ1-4,TGTGCCAGCGGGGACAGGGTCTTAAAACTGTTTTTT,CASGDRVLKLFF
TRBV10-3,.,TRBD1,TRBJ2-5,TGTGCCATCACCGAGGACAGGCAAGAGACCCAGTACTTC,CAITEDRQETQYF
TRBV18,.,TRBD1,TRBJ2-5,TGTGCCAGCTCACCACCGAACAGGGGCGAGGAGACCCAGTACTTC,CASSPPNRGEETQYF
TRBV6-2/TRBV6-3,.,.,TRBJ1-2,TGTGCCAGCAGTTACTCCTCGGACTATGGCTACACCTTC,CASSYSSDYGYTF
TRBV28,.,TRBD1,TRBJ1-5,TGTGCCAGCAGTTTAGGACAGGGGTCGAAAGGGCCCCAGCATTTT,CASSLGQGSKGPQHF
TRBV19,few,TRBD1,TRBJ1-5,TGTGCCATCGGACAGGGGGCAGTTCAGCCCCAGCATTTT,CAIGQGAVQPQHF
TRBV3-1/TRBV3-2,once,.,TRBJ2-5,TGTGCCAGCAGCCAAGATTGGCAGGATCAGCTCCAAGAGACCCAGTACTTC,CASSQDWQDQLQETQYF
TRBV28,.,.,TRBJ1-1,TGTGCCAGCAGTTTACGGTTCGCTGAAGCTTTCTTT,CASSLRFAEAFF
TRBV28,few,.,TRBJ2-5,TGTGCCAGCAGTTTGAGTCGGGGGTGGGAGACCCAGTACTTC,CASSLSRGWETQYF
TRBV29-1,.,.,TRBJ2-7,TGCAGCGTTGAAGGTCGGGAGACTGGCTACGAGCAGTACTTC,CSVEGRETGYEQYF
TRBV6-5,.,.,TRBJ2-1,TGTGCCAGCAGCTACGACTTATACAATGAGCAGTTCTTC,CASSYDLYNEQFF